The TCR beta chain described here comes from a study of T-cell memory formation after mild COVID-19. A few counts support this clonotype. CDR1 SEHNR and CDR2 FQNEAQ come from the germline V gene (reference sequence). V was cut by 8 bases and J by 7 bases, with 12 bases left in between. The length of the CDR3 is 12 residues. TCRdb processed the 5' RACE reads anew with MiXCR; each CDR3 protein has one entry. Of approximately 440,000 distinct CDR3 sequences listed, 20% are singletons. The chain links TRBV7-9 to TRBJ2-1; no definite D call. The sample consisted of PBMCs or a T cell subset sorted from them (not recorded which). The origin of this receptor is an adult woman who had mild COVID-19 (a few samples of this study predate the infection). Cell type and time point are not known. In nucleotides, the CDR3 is TGTGCCAGCCTGGGAACTGCAAATGAGCAGTTCTTC. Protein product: CASLGTANEQFF.